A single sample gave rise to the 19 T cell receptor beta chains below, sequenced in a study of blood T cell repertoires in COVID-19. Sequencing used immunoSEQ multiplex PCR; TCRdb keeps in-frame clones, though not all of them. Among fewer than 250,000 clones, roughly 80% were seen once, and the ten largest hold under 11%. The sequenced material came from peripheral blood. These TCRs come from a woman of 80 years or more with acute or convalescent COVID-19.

Here the CDR3 DNA reads TGTGCCAGCAGCGAGCTCTCCGCGGAGGTCAATGAGCAGTTCTTC. Amino acids: CASSELSAEVNEQFF. The chain is built from TRBV7-9 and TRBJ2-1, with D perhaps TRBD2 (5 bases). Trimming took off 5 bases at V and 6 bases at J, with 17 bases between the two ends. CDR3 length: 15 amino acids. Per the germline V gene, CDR1 is SEHNR and CDR2 is FQNEAQ (reference sequence).

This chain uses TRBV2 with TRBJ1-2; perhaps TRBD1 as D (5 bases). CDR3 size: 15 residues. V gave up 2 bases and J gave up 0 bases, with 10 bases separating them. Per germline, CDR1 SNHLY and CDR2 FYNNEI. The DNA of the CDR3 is TGTGCCAGCAGTGAAACAGGACCGCCTAACTATGGCTACACCTTC. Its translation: CASSETGPPNYGYTF.

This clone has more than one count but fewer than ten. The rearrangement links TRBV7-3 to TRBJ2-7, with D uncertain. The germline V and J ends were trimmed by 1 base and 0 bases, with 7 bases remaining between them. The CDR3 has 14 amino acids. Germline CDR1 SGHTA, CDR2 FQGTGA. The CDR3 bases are TGTGCCAGCAGCTTAAACGCCGGCTCCTACGAGCAGTACTTC. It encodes CASSLNAGSYEQYF.

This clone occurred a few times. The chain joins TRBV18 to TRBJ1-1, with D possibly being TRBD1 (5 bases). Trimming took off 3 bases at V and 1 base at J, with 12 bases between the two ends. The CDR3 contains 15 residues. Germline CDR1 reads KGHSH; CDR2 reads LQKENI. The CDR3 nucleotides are TGTGCCAGCTCACCCTCAGGGAGGGGGAACACTGAAGCTTTCTTT. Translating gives CASSPSGRGNTEAFF. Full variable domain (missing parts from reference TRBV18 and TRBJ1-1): NAGVMQNPRHLVRRRGQEARLRCSPMKGHSHVYWYRQLPEEGLKFMVYLQKENIIDESGMPKERFSAEFPKEGPSILRIQQVVRGDSAAYFCASSPSGRGNTEAFFGQGTRLTVV.

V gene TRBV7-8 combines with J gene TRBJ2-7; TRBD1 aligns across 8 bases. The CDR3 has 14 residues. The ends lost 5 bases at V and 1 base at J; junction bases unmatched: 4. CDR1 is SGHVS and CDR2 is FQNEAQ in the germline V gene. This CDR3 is CASSPRTGSYEQYF. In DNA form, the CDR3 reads TGTGCCAGCAGCCCCCGGACAGGGTCCTACGAGCAGTACTTC. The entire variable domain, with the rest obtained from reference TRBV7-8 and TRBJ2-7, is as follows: GAGVSQSPRYKVAKRGQDVALRCDPISGHVSLFWYQQALGQGPEFLTYFQNEAQLDKSGLPSDRFFAERPEGSVSTLKIQRTQQEDSAVYLCASSPRTGSYEQYFGPGTRLTVT.

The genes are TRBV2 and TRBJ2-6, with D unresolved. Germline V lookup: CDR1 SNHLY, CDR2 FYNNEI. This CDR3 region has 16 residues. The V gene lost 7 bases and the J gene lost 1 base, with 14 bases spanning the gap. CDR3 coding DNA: TGTGCCAGCAATCCCCAACTCCCGTCTGGGGCCAACGTCCTGACTTTC. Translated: CASNPQLPSGANVLTF.

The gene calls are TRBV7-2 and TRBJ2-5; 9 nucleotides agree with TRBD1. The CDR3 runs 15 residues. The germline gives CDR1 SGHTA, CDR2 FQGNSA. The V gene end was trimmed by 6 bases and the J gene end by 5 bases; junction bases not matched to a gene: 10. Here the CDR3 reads CASRLGAGQGETQYF. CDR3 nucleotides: TGTGCCAGCAGACTCGGGGCAGGACAGGGGGAGACCCAGTACTTC.

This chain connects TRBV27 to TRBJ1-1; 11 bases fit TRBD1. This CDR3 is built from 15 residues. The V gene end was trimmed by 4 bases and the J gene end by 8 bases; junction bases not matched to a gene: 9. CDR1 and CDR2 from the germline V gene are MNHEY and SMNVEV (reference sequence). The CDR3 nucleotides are TGTGCCAGCAGTTCCTGGACAGGGGGCAATCCCGAAGCTTTCTTT. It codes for CASSSWTGGNPEAFF.

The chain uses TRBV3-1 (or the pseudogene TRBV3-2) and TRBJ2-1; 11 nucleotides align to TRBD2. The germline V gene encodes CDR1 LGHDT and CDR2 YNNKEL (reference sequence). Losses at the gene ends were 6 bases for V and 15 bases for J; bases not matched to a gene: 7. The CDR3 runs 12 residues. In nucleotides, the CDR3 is TGTGCCAGCAGTCCCGGGACTAGCGGTTCGTTCTTC. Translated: CASSPGTSGSFF.

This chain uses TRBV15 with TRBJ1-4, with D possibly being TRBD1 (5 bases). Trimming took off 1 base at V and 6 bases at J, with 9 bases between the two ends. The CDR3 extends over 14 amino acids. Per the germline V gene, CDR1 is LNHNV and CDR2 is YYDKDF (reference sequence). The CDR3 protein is CATSRVSGYEKLFF. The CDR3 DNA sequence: TGTGCCACCAGCAGAGTGTCAGGGTATGAAAAACTGTTTTTT.

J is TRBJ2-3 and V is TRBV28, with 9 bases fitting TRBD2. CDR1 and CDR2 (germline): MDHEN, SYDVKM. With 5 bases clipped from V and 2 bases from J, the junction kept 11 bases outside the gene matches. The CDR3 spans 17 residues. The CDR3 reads CASSQSGGTSNTDTQYF. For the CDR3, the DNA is TGTGCCAGCAGTCAGTCGGGAGGGACTAGCAACACAGATACGCAGTATTTT.

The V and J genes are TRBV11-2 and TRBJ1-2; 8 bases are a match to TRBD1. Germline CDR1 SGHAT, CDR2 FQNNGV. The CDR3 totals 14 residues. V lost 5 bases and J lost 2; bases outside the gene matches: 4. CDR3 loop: CASSLTGVNYGYTF. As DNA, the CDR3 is TGTGCCAGCAGCCTGACAGGGGTCAACTATGGCTACACCTTC. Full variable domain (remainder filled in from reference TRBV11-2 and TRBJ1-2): EAGVAQSPRYKIIEKRQSVAFWCNPISGHATLYWYQQILGQGPKLLIQFQNNGVVDDSQLPKDRFSAERLKGVDSTLKIQPAKLEDSAVYLCASSLTGVNYGYTFGSGTRLTVV.

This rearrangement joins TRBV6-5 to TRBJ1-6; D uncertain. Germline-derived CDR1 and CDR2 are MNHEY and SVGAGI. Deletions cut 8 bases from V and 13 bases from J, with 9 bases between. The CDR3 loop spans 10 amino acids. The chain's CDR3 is CASGRGPLHF. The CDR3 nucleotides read TGTGCCAGCGGTCGGGGTCCCCTCCACTTT.

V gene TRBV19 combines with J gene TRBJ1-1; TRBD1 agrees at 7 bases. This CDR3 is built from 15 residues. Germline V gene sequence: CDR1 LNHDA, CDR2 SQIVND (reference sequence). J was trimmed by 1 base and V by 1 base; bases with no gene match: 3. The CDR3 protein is CASSIVPGGNTEAFF. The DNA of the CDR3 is TGTGCCAGTAGTATAGTTCCAGGGGGGAACACTGAAGCTTTCTTT.

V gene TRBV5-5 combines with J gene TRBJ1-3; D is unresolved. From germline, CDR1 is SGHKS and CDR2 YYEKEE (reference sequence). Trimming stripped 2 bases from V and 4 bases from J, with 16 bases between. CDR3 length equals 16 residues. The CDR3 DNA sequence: TGTGCCAGCAGCTTCTTGGCAGACAATTCGGGAAACACCATATATTTT. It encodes CASSFLADNSGNTIYF.

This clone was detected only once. The CDR3 is CAISESVLGQGADTEAFF. CDR3 nucleotide sequence: TGTGCCATCAGTGAGTCAGTCCTGGGACAGGGGGCGGACACTGAAGCTTTCTTT. The chain uses TRBV10-3 and TRBJ1-1, with 12 bases that match TRBD1. The trim removed 0 bases at V and 3 bases at J, leaving 8 bases unmatched. There are 18 residues in the CDR3. Looked up from germline, CDR1 is ENHRY and CDR2 is SYGVKD.

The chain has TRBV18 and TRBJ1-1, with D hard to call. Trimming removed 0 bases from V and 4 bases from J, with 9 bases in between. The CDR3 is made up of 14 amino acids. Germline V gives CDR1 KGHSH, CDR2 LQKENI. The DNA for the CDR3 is TGTGCCAGCTCACCACCGAGACTTGTCACTGAAGCTTTCTTT. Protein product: CASSPPRLVTEAFF.

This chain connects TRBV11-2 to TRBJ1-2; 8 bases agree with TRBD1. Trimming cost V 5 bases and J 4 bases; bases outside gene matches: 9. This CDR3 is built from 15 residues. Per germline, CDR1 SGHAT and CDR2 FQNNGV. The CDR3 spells CASSPADRGGYGYTF. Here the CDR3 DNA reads TGTGCCAGCAGCCCAGCCGACAGGGGAGGCTATGGCTACACCTTC.

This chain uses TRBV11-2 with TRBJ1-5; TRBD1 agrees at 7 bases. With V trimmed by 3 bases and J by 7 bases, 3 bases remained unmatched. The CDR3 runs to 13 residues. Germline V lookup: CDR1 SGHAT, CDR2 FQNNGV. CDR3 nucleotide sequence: TGTGCCAGCAGCTTCGACAGGGACCAGCCCCAGCATTTT. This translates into CASSFDRDQPQHF.